This T cell receptor (beta chain) stems from a study of blood T cell repertoires in COVID-19. Looking at the study overall: Samples representing acute and convalescent COVID-19 were sourced from the United States, Italy and Spain. T cells, B-cell-depleted T cells, or PBMCs supplied cDNA or gDNA.

Authors' analysis steps: The authors estimated nucleated cell counts from reference gene primer amplification. Sequenced by immunoSEQ multiplex PCR; TCRdb stores in-frame clones only, minus some. From that table come the V and J calls and clone size; the DNA was used to work out D and trimming. The sample includes about 210,000 clones, 82% of them seen just once. This TCR came from a middle-aged woman with acute or convalescent COVID-19. Sequenced: peripheral blood.

The CDR3 nucleotides are TGTGCCAGTAGTATCCAATTGAATGAGCAGTTCTTC. Translating it yields CASSIQLNEQFF. The V call is TRBV19, the J call TRBJ2-1; D remains ambiguous. V gave up 3 bases and J gave up 7 bases, with 7 bases separating them. The germline V gene has CDR1 LNHDA and CDR2 SQIVND (reference sequence). The length of the CDR3 is 12 residues.